This TCR beta chain was observed in a study of blood T cell repertoires in COVID-19. The data were produced by immunoSEQ multiplex PCR, yet TCRdb's version contains in-frame clones alone and is incomplete. The sample records around 470,000 clones, about nine tenths being singletons. From germline, CDR1 is SGHTS and CDR2 YDEGEE. The CDR3 runs to 11 residues. Cohort allocation depended upon clinical history that participants reported. What the recovered Cohort 3 donors had was two negative PCRs, clearance, or symptom resolution. The V gene is TRBV5-8, the J gene TRBJ1-2, with D hard to call. This clonotype originated in a man between 18 and 29 years old who had recovered from COVID-19. The sample consisted of PBMCs or T cells enriched from blood (not recorded which). CDR3 protein: CLAIRREGYTF. For the CDR3, the DNA is TGTCTCGCTATTAGAAGGGAGGGCTACACCTTC.